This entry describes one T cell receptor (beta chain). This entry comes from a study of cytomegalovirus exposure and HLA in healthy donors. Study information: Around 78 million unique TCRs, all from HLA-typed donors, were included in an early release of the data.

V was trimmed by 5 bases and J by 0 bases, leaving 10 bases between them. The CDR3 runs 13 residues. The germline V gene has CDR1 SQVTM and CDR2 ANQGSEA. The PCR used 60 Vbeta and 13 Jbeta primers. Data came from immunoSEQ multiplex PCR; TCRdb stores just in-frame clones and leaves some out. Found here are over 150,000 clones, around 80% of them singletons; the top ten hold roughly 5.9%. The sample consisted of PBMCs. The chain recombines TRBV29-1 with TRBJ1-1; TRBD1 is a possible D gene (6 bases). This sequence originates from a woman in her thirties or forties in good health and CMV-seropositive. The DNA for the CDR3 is TGCAGCGTTTCGACAGGCATGAACACTGAAGCTTTCTTT. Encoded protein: CSVSTGMNTEAFF.